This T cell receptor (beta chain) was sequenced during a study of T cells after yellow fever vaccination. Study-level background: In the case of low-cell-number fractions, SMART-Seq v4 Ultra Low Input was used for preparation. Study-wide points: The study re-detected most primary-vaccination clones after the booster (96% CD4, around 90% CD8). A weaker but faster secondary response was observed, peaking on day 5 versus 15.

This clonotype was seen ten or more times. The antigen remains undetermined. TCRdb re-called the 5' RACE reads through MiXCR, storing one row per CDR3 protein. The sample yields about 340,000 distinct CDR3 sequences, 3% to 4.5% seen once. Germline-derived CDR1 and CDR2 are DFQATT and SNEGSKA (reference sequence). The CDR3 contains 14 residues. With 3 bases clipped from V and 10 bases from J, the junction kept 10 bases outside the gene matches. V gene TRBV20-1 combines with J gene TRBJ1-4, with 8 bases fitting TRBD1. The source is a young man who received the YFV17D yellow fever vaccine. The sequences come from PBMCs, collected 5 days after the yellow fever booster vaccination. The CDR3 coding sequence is TGCAGTGCTAGGACCGGACAGGGTGGCGTAAAACTGTTTTTT. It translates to CSARTGQGGVKLFF.